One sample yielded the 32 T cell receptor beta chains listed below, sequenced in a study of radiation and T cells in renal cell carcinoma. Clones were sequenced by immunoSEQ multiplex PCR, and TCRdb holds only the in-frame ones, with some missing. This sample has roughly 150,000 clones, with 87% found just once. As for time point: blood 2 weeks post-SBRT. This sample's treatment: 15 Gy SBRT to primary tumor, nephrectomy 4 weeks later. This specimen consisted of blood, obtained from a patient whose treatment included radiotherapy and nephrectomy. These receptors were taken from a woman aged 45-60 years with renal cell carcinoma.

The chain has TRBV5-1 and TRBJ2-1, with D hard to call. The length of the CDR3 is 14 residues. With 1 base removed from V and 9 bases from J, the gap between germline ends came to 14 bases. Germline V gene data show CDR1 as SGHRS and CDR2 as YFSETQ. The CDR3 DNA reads TGCGCCAGCAGCTTGACCTCCCCGACAATTGAGCAGTTCTTC. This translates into CASSLTSPTIEQFF.

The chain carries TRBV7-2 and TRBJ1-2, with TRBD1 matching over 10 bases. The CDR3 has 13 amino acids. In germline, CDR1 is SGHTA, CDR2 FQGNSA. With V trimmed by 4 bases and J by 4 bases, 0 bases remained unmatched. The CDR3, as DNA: TGTGCCAGCAGCTGGGACAGGGGCTATGGCTACACCTTC. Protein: CASSWDRGYGYTF.

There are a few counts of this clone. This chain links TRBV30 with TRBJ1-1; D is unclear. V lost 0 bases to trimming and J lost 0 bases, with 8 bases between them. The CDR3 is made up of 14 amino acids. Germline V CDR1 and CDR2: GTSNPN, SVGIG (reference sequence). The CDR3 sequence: CAWSVGVMNTEAFF. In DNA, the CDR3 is TGTGCCTGGAGTGTGGGTGTCATGAACACTGAAGCTTTCTTT.

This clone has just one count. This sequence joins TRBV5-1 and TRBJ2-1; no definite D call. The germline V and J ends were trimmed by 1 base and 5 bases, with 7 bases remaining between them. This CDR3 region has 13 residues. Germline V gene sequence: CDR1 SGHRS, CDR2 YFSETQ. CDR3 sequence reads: CASSLSLNNEQFF. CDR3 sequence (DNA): TGCGCCAGCAGCTTGTCCCTTAACAATGAGCAGTTCTTC.

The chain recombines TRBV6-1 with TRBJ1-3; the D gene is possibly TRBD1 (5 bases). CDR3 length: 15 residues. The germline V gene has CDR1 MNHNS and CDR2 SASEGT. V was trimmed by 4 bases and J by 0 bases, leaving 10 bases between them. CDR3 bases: TGTGCCAGCAGTGCAGGGACCTTCTCTGGAAACACCATATATTTT. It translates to CASSAGTFSGNTIYF.

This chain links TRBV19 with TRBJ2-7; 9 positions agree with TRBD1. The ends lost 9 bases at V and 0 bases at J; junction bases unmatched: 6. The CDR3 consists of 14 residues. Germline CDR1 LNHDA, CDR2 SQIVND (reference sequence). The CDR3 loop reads CASSGQGFSYEQYF. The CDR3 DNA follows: TGTGCCAGCTCCGGACAGGGGTTCTCCTACGAGCAGTACTTC.

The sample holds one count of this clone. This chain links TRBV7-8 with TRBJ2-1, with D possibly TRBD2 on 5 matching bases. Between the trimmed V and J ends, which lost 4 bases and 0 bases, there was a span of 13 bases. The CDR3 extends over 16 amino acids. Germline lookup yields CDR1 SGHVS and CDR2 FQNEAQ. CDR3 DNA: TGTGCCAGCAGCTCCCAAGCGGATAGCTCCTACAATGAGCAGTTCTTC. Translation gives CASSSQADSSYNEQFF. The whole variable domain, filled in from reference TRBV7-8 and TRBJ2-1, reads GAGVSQSPRYKVAKRGQDVALRCDPISGHVSLFWYQQALGQGPEFLTYFQNEAQLDKSGLPSDRFFAERPEGSVSTLKIQRTQQEDSAVYLCASSSQADSSYNEQFFGPGTRLTVL.

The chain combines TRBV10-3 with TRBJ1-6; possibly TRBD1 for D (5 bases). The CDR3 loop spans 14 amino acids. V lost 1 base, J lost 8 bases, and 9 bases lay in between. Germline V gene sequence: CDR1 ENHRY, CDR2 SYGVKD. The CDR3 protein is CAISELGGDSPLHF. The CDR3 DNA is TGTGCCATCAGTGAGTTGGGGGGAGATTCACCCCTCCACTTT.

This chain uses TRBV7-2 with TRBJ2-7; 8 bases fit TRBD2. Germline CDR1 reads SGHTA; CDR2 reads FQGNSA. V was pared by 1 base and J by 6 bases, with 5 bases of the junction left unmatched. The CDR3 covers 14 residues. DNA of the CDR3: TGTGCCAGCAGCTTAGGCGGACTAGCAGGCGAGCAGTACTTC. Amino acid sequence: CASSLGGLAGEQYF.

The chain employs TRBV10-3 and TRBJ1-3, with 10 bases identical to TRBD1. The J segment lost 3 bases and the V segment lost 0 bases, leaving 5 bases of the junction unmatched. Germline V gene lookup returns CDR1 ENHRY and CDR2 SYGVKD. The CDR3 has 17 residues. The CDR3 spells CAISESLGQGFGNTIYF. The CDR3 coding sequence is TGTGCCATCAGTGAGTCGCTGGGACAGGGGTTTGGAAACACCATATATTTT.

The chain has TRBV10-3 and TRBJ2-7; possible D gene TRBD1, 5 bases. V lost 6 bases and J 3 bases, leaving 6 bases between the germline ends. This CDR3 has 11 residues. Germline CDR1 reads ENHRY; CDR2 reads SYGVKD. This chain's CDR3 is CAIRDNYEQYF. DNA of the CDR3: TGTGCCATCAGGGACAACTACGAGCAGTACTTC.

CDR3 DNA: TGTGCCAGCAGCACAGGTCGTGCGGTCGGGACTGAAGCTTTCTTT. Translated, it gives CASSTGRAVGTEAFF. The chain carries TRBV6-5 and TRBJ1-1; D perhaps matches TRBD1 (5 bases). This CDR3 contains 15 residues. V shed 6 bases and J shed 5 bases, with 19 bases lying between them. In germline, CDR1 is MNHEY, CDR2 SVGAGI.

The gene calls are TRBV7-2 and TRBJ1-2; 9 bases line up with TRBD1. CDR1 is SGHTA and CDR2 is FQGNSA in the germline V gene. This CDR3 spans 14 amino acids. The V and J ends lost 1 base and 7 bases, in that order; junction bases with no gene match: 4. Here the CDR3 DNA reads TGTGCCAGCAGCTTAGGGGGACAGGGTTTTGGCTACACCTTC. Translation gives CASSLGGQGFGYTF.

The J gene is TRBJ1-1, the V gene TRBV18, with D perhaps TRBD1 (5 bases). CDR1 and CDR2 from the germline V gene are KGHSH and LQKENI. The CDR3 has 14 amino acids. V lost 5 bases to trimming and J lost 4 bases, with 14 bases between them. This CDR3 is CASSANNGGTEAFF. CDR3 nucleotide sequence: TGTGCCAGCTCAGCCAACAATGGGGGCACTGAAGCTTTCTTT.

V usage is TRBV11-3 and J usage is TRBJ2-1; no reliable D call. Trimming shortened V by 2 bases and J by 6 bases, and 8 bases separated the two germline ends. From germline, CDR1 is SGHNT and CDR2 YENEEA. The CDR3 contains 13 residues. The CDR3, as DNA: TGTGCCAGCAGCTTAACCCGGATCAATGAGCAGTTCTTC. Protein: CASSLTRINEQFF.

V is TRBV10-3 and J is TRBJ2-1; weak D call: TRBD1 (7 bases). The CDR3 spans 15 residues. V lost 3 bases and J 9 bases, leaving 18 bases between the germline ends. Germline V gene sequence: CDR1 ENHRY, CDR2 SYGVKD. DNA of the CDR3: TGTGCCATCAGTGAAGGGCTAGCTCAGGGGGGTGAGCAGTTCTTC. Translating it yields CAISEGLAQGGEQFF.

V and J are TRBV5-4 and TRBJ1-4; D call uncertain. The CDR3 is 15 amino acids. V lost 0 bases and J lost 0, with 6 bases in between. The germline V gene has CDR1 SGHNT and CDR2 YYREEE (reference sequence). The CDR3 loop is CASSLAQATNEKLFF. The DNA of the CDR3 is TGTGCCAGCAGCTTGGCCCAAGCAACTAATGAAAAACTGTTTTTT.

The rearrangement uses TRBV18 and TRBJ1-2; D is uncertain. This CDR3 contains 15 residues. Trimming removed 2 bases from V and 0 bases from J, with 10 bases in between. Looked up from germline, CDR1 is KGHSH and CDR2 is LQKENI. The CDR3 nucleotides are TGTGCCAGCTCACCAGTTGAAGGAGCTAACTATGGCTACACCTTC. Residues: CASSPVEGANYGYTF.

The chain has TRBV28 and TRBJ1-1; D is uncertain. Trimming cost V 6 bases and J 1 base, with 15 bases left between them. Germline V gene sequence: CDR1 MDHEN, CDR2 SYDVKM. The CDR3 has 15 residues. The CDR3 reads CASRPHSSANTEAFF. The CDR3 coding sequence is TGTGCCAGCAGACCCCATTCCAGCGCGAACACTGAAGCTTTCTTT.

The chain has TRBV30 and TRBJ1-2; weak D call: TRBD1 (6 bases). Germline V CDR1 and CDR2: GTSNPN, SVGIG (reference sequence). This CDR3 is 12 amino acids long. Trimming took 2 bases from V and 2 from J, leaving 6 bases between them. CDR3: CAWSRGNYGYTF. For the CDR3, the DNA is TGTGCCTGGAGTAGGGGGAACTATGGCTACACCTTC.

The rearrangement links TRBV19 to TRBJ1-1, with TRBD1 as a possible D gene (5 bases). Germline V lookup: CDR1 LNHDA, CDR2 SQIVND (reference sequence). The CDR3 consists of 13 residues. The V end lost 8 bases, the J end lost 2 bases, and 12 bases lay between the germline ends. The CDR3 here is CASAGRINTEAFF. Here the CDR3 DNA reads TGTGCCAGTGCGGGACGGATAAACACTGAAGCTTTCTTT.

This CDR3 is CASSLGEGGYTF. In DNA, the CDR3 is TGCGCCAGCAGCTTGGGGGAGGGTGGCTACACCTTC. The gene calls are TRBV5-1 and TRBJ1-2; D not resolved. This CDR3 is 12 amino acids long. V shed 0 bases and J shed 7 bases, with 7 bases lying between them. Germline V gives CDR1 SGHRS, CDR2 YFSETQ.

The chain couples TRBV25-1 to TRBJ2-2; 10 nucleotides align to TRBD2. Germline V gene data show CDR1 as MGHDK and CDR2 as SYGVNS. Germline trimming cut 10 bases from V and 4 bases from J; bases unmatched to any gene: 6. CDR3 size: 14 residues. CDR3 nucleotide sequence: TGTGCCACCCAGACTAGCGGGTCCACCGGGGAGCTGTTTTTT. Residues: CATQTSGSTGELFF.

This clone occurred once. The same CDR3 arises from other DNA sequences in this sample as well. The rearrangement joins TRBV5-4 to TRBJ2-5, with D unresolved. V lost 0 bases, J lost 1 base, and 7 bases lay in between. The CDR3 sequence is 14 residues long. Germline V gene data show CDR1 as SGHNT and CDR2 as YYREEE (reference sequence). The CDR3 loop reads CASSLAGTQETQYF. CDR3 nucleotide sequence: TGTGCCAGCAGCTTGGCGGGCACCCAAGAGACCCAGTACTTC.

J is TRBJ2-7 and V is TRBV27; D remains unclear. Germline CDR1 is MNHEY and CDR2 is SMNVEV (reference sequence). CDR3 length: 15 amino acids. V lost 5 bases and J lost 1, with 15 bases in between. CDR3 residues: CASSDRHLLSYEQYF. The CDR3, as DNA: TGTGCCAGCAGTGATAGACACCTTTTATCCTACGAGCAGTACTTC.

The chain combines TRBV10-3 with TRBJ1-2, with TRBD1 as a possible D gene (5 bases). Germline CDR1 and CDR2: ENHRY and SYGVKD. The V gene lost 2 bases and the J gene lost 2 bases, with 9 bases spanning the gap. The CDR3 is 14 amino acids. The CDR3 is CAISEPGRNYGYTF. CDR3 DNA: TGTGCCATCAGTGAGCCAGGGCGAAACTATGGCTACACCTTC.

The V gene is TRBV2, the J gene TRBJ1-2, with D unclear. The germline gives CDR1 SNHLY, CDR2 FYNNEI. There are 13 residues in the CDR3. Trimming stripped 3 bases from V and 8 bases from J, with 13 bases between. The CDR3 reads CASSDRRSGGYTF. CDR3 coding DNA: TGTGCCAGCAGTGATAGGCGGTCCGGGGGCTACACCTTC. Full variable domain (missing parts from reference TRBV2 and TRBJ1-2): EPEVTQTPSHQVTQMGQEVILRCVPISNHLYFYWYRQILGQKVEFLVSFYNNEISEKSEIFDDQFSVERPDGSNFTLKIRSTKLEDSAMYFCASSDRRSGGYTFGSGTRLTVV.

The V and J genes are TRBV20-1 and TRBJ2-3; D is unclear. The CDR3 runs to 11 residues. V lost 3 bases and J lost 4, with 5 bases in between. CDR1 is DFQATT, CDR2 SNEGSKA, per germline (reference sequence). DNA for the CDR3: TGCAGTGCTAGCCCATCAGATACGCAGTATTTT. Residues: CSASPSDTQYF.

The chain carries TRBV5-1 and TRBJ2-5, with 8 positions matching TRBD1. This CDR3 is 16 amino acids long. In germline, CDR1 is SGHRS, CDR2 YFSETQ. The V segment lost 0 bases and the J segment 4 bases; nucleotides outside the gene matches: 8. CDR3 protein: CASSLGYRGSAETQYF. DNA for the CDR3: TGCGCCAGCAGCTTGGGGTACAGGGGGTCGGCAGAGACCCAGTACTTC. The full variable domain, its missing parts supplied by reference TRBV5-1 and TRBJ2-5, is KAGVTQTPRYLIKTRGQQVTLSCSPISGHRSVSWYQQTPGQGLQFLFEYFSETQRNKGNFPGRFSGRQFSNSRSEMNVSTLELGDSALYLCASSLGYRGSAETQYFGPGTRLLVL.

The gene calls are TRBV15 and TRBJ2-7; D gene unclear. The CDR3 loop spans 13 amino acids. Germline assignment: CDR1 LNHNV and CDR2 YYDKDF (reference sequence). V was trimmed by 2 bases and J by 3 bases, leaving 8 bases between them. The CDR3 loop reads CATSRLAGYEQYF. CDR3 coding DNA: TGTGCCACCAGCAGACTGGCCGGCTACGAGCAGTACTTC.

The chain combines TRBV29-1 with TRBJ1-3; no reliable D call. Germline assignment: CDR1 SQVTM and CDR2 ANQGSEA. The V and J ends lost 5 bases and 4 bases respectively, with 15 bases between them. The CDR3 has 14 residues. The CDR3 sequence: CSVQTTSGGNTIYF. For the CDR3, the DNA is TGCAGCGTTCAAACAACAAGCGGCGGAAACACCATATATTTT.

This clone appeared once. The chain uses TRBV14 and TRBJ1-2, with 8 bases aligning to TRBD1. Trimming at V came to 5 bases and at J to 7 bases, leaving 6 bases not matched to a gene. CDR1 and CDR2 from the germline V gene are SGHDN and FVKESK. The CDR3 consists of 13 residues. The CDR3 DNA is TGTGCCAGCAGCACCCAGGACAGGGTTGGCTACACCTTC. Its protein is CASSTQDRVGYTF.